This T cell receptor beta chain was captured in a study of identical twins. The study, taken as a whole, reports: For cord blood, abundant beta clonotypes had fewer insertions, unlike memory repertoires, which showed none. Modelling underestimated the level of out-of-frame TCR alpha sharing observed in monozygotic twins.

Comments on this clonotype: Its antigen remains unidentified.

The V gene's germline CDR1 is SGHRS and CDR2 YFSETQ. Germline trimming cut 0 bases from V and 4 bases from J; bases unmatched to any gene: 5. The CDR3 is made up of 16 amino acids. A template switching step contributed a universal primer site, while unique molecular identifiers were present in the cDNA. TCRdb used MiXCR to reprocess the 5' RACE reads, holding one entry per CDR3 protein. This sample has fewer than 550,000 distinct CDR3 sequences; about 13% occur once, and the top ten carry about 0.97%. Each donor was a healthy Caucasian. This same sample was also taken into another study, of yellow fever vaccine responses in identical twins.

Sequences were obtained from CD4+ T cells sorted from blood. The gene calls are TRBV5-1 and TRBJ2-1; 9 nucleotides align to TRBD2. This TCR was sampled from a woman younger than 35 in good health. The CDR3 DNA sequence: TGCGCCAGCAGCTTGGTTGGCGGGAGGGGGTACAATGAGCAGTTCTTC. Translation gives CASSLVGGRGYNEQFF.